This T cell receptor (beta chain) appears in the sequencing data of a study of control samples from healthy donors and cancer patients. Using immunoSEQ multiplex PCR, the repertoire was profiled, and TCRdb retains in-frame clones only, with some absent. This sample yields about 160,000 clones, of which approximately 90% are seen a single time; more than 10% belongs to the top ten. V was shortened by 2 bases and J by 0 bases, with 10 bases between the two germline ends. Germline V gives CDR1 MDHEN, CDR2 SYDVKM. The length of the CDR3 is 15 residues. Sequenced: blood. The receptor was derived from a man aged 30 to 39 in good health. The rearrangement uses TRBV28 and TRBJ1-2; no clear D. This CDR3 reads CASSLGERTNYGYTF. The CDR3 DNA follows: TGTGCCAGCAGTTTAGGGGAGAGAACTAACTATGGCTACACCTTC.